This T cell receptor beta chain was documented in a study of identifying expanded T cells in peripheral blood. This table comes from immunoSEQ multiplex PCR, and its TCRdb copy is limited to in-frame clones, with some not included. The sample lists more than 85,000 clones; approximately 88% were seen once. Turning to this clone: Its antigen remains unidentified.

Study outcomes and limitations: Differentially abundant clones: 0.95 to 1.5 between replicates, roughly 16 at around 15 days, over 18 at four. Variance in clone template counts between approximately 2-week samples significantly increased with total template count across all healthy donors.

During the collection period, no donor immune events like infections were recorded. The CDR3 contains 13 residues. V dropped 2 bases and J dropped 12 bases, with 14 bases sitting between them. Germline CDR1 SGHTA, CDR2 FQGTGA. This TCR was sampled from a person between 18 and 69 years old in good health. The rearrangement links TRBV7-3 to TRBJ2-1, with D possibly being TRBD2 (6 bases). Sequencing was performed on blood. The CDR3 region is CASSLGRGIGQFF. The CDR3 nucleotides are TGTGCCAGCAGCTTAGGTCGGGGGATAGGGCAGTTCTTC.